This T cell receptor (beta chain) is drawn from a study of T cells after yellow fever vaccination. General study points: Some clonotypes were seen in both the CD4 and the CD8 compartments. These made up a small share and likely arose from convergent recombination.

The CDR3 has 15 residues. The germline V gene encodes CDR1 SGHTA and CDR2 FQGNSA. J was trimmed by 6 bases and V by 2 bases; bases with no gene match: 6. TCRdb recomputed calls from the 5' RACE reads with MiXCR, one row per CDR3 protein. In the table there are under 150,000 distinct CDR3 sequences, 7.7% of which are singletons. This clonotype was seen ten or more times. Its antigen is currently unknown. The rearrangement joins TRBV7-2 to TRBJ1-5, with 8 bases identical to TRBD1. This TCR was recovered from a man aged 25-45 years who received the YFV17D yellow fever vaccine. Source: CD4+ T cells sorted from PBMCs, taken 5 days after the yellow fever booster vaccination. The CDR3 DNA is TGTGCCAGCAGCTTATATTTGACAGGGGCTCAGCCCCAGCATTTT. Protein sequence: CASSLYLTGAQPQHF.